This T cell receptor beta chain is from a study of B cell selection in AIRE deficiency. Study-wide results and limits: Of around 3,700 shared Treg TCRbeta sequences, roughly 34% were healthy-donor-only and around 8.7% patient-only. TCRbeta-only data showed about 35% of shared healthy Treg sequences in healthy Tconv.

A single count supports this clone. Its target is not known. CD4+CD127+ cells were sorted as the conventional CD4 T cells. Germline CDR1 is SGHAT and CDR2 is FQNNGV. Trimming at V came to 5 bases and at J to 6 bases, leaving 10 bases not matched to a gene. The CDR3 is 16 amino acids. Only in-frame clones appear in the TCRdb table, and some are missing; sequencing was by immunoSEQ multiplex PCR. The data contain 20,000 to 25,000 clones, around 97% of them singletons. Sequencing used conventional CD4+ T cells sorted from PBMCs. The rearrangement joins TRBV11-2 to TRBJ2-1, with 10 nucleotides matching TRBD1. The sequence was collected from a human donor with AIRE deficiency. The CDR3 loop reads CASSETRGQGSNEQFF. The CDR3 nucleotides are TGTGCCAGCAGCGAAACGAGGGGACAGGGGTCCAATGAGCAGTTCTTC.